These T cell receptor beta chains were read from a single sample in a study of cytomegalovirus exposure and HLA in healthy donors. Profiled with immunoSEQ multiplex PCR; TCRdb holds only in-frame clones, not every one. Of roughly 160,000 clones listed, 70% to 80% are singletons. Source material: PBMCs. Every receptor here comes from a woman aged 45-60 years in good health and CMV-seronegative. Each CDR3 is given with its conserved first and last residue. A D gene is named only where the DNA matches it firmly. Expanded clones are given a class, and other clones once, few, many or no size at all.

CDR3 protein: CASSLVGQGSSYEQYF
CDR3 DNA: TGTGCCAGCAGCTTAGTGGGACAGGGGAGCTCGTACGAGCAGTACTTC
J gene: TRBJ2-7
D gene: TRBD1
V gene: TRBV7-2
clone size: -

CDR3 protein: CASSYTGLSVVYGYTF
CDR3 DNA: TGTGCCAGCAGCTATACAGGGTTGAGCGTTGTCTATGGCTACACCTTC
J gene: TRBJ1-2
D gene: -
V gene: TRBV7-9
clone size: -

CDR3 protein: CASRPRTSGGVGELFF
CDR3 DNA: TGTGCCAGCAGGCCACGGACTAGCGGGGGGGTCGGGGAGCTGTTTTTT
J gene: TRBJ2-2
D gene: TRBD2
V gene: TRBV28
clone size: -

CDR3 protein: CASSPLSGTNNEQFF
CDR3 DNA: TGTGCCAGCAGCCCCCTTAGCGGGACTAACAATGAGCAGTTCTTC
J gene: TRBJ2-1
D gene: TRBD2
V gene: TRBV4-2
clone size: -

CDR3 protein: CASSQGTGVNQPQHF
CDR3 DNA: TGTGCCAGCAGCCAAGGGACAGGGGTTAATCAGCCCCAGCATTTT
J gene: TRBJ1-5
D gene: TRBD1
V gene: TRBV4-2
clone size: once

CDR3 protein: CASSQDLTGTGKTYNSPLHF
CDR3 DNA: TGTGCCAGCAGCCAAGATCTAACTGGGACAGGGAAAACCTATAATTCACCCCTCCACTTT
J gene: TRBJ1-6
D gene: TRBD1
V gene: TRBV4-2
clone size: -

CDR3 protein: CASSSANPGNEQFF
CDR3 DNA: TGCGCCAGCAGCTCCGCAAACCCGGGGAATGAGCAGTTCTTC
J gene: TRBJ2-1
D gene: -
V gene: TRBV5-1
clone size: once

CDR3 protein: CASSLSVSSYNEQFF
CDR3 DNA: TGTGCCAGCTCACTCAGCGTGAGCTCCTACAATGAGCAGTTCTTC
J gene: TRBJ2-1
D gene: -
V gene: TRBV18
clone size: -

CDR3 protein: CASSLMGRSPLETQYF
CDR3 DNA: TGTGCCAGCAGCTTAATGGGCCGTTCGCCCTTGGAGACCCAGTACTTC
J gene: TRBJ2-5
D gene: -
V gene: TRBV7-9
clone size: -

CDR3 protein: CSVGRPTETQYF
CDR3 DNA: TGCAGCGTTGGGAGACCCACGGAGACCCAGTACTTC
J gene: TRBJ2-5
D gene: -
V gene: TRBV29-1
clone size: few

CDR3 protein: CASRPADRGFYEQYF
CDR3 DNA: TGTGCCAGCAGACCCGCCGACAGGGGGTTCTACGAGCAGTACTTC
J gene: TRBJ2-7
D gene: TRBD1
V gene: TRBV28
clone size: -

CDR3 protein: CASSEGQGVKGNTIYF
CDR3 DNA: TGTGCCAGCAGCGAGGGACAGGGGGTGAAAGGAAACACCATATATTTT
J gene: TRBJ1-3
D gene: TRBD1
V gene: TRBV5-4
clone size: -

CDR3 protein: CASSQRGGTSYEQYF
CDR3 DNA: TGTGCCAGCAGCCAGCGGGGGGGTACCTCCTACGAGCAGTACTTC
J gene: TRBJ2-7
D gene: TRBD2
V gene: TRBV7-6
clone size: few

CDR3 protein: CASSLDEGAEAFF
CDR3 DNA: TGTGCCAGCAGCTTAGACGAGGGAGCTGAAGCTTTCTTT
J gene: TRBJ1-1
D gene: -
V gene: TRBV7-9
clone size: -

CDR3 protein: CASETGRNTEAFF
CDR3 DNA: TGTGCCAGCGAGACAGGGAGGAACACTGAAGCTTTCTTT
J gene: TRBJ1-1
D gene: TRBD1
V gene: TRBV6-1
clone size: -

CDR3 protein: CASSLGSTMEAEKLFF
CDR3 DNA: TGTGCCAGCAGCTTAGGATCCACAATGGAGGCTGAAAAACTGTTTTTT
J gene: TRBJ1-4
D gene: -
V gene: TRBV7-9
clone size: -

CDR3 protein: CASSLVQGIHGYTF
CDR3 DNA: TGTGCCAGCAGCTTAGTACAGGGGATCCATGGCTACACCTTC
J gene: TRBJ1-2
D gene: TRBD1
V gene: TRBV7-2
clone size: -

CDR3 protein: CASGEMPGQGPENTEAFF
CDR3 DNA: TGCGCCAGCGGCGAAATGCCGGGACAAGGACCAGAGAACACTGAAGCTTTCTTT
J gene: TRBJ1-1
D gene: -
V gene: TRBV4-3
clone size: -

CDR3 protein: CARSLADSQETQYF
CDR3 DNA: TGTGCCAGAAGCTTGGCGGACAGCCAAGAGACCCAGTACTTC
J gene: TRBJ2-5
D gene: -
V gene: TRBV5-3
clone size: -

CDR3 protein: CASSISVGALLFF
CDR3 DNA: TGTGCCAGCAGCATCTCCGTTGGGGCCCTCTTGTTTTTT
J gene: TRBJ1-4
D gene: -
V gene: TRBV7-9
clone size: -

CDR3 protein: CASSLVAGAYETQYF
CDR3 DNA: TGTGCCAGCAGCCTCGTCGCTGGAGCCTATGAGACCCAGTACTTC
J gene: TRBJ2-5
D gene: -
V gene: TRBV14
clone size: -

CDR3 protein: CASGLAGHTYEQYF
CDR3 DNA: TGTGCCAGTGGACTAGCGGGCCATACCTACGAGCAGTACTTC
J gene: TRBJ2-7
D gene: TRBD2
V gene: TRBV27
clone size: -

CDR3 protein: CASSSGTIQETQYF
CDR3 DNA: TGTGCCAGCAGCTCAGGGACAATCCAAGAGACCCAGTACTTC
J gene: TRBJ2-5
D gene: -
V gene: TRBV5-6
clone size: -

CDR3 protein: CASRSSWYEQYF
CDR3 DNA: TGTGCCAGCAGATCTAGCTGGTACGAGCAGTACTTC
J gene: TRBJ2-7
D gene: -
V gene: TRBV28
clone size: -

CDR3 protein: CASSQDVLATDTQYF
CDR3 DNA: TGCGCCAGCAGCCAAGATGTCCTAGCAACAGATACGCAGTATTTT
J gene: TRBJ2-3
D gene: -
V gene: TRBV4-3
clone size: -

CDR3 protein: CASSDPAGGRRRQETQYF
CDR3 DNA: TGTGCCAGCAGTGACCCTGCTGGAGGACGGAGAAGGCAAGAGACCCAGTACTTC
J gene: TRBJ2-5
D gene: -
V gene: TRBV25-1
clone size: -

CDR3 protein: CASSLIVRQGGTEAFF
CDR3 DNA: TGTGCCAGCAGTCTGATCGTTCGACAGGGGGGGACTGAAGCTTTCTTT
J gene: TRBJ1-1
D gene: TRBD1
V gene: TRBV2
clone size: once

CDR3 protein: CASSLQAGGTGELFF
CDR3 DNA: TGTGCCAGCAGCCTCCAAGCGGGTGGTACCGGGGAGCTGTTTTTT
J gene: TRBJ2-2
D gene: -
V gene: TRBV7-3
clone size: -

CDR3 protein: CASSTASGSETQYF
CDR3 DNA: TGTGCCAGCAGTACGGCTAGCGGGAGTGAGACCCAGTACTTC
J gene: TRBJ2-5
D gene: TRBD2
V gene: TRBV28
clone size: -

CDR3 protein: CARAGTGAYEQYF
CDR3 DNA: TGCGCCAGGGCCGGGACAGGGGCCTACGAGCAGTACTTC
J gene: TRBJ2-7
D gene: TRBD1
V gene: TRBV5-1
clone size: -

CDR3 protein: CASSPPGQAEEKLFF
CDR3 DNA: TGTGCCAGCAGTCCACCGGGACAGGCGGAAGAAAAACTGTTTTTT
J gene: TRBJ1-4
D gene: TRBD1
V gene: TRBV27
clone size: -

CDR3 protein: CASSTVEGRMNTEAFF
CDR3 DNA: TGTGCCAGCAGCACGGTGGAGGGCAGGATGAACACTGAAGCTTTCTTT
J gene: TRBJ1-1
D gene: -
V gene: TRBV21-1
clone size: once

CDR3 protein: CAQRAYNEQFF
CDR3 DNA: TGTGCCCAGCGGGCCTACAATGAGCAGTTCTTC
J gene: TRBJ2-1
D gene: -
V gene: TRBV30
clone size: -

CDR3 protein: CASSLGQGWDTEAFF
CDR3 DNA: TGCGCCAGCAGCTTGGGACAGGGGTGGGACACTGAAGCTTTCTTT
J gene: TRBJ1-1
D gene: TRBD1
V gene: TRBV5-1
clone size: -

CDR3 protein: CANSSRSGSSYNEQFF
CDR3 DNA: TGTGCCAACAGCTCGCGTAGCGGGAGCTCCTACAATGAGCAGTTCTTC
J gene: TRBJ2-1
D gene: TRBD2
V gene: TRBV5-4
clone size: once

CDR3 protein: CASTLSSGVGTDTQYF
CDR3 DNA: TGTGCCAGCACCCTTTCGTCGGGAGTCGGCACAGATACGCAGTATTTT
J gene: TRBJ2-3
D gene: -
V gene: TRBV27
clone size: -

CDR3 protein: CSVGAGSYEQYF
CDR3 DNA: TGCAGCGTTGGGGCAGGTTCCTACGAGCAGTACTTC
J gene: TRBJ2-7
D gene: -
V gene: TRBV29-1
clone size: -

CDR3 protein: CASSLVAGGPEAFF
CDR3 DNA: TGTGCCAGCAGTTTAGTGGCAGGGGGCCCTGAAGCTTTCTTT
J gene: TRBJ1-1
D gene: TRBD1
V gene: TRBV28
clone size: -

CDR3 protein: CASSLTWTGELFF
CDR3 DNA: TGTGCCAGCAGTTTAACTTGGACCGGGGAGCTGTTTTTT
J gene: TRBJ2-2
D gene: -
V gene: TRBV27
clone size: once

CDR3 protein: CATQGGGNTIYF
CDR3 DNA: TGTGCCACCCAGGGGGGAGGAAACACCATATATTTT
J gene: TRBJ1-3
D gene: TRBD1
V gene: TRBV6-5
clone size: -

CDR3 protein: CASSLEGRYEQYF
CDR3 DNA: TGTGCCAGCAGTTTAGAGGGCCGCTACGAGCAGTACTTC
J gene: TRBJ2-7
D gene: -
V gene: TRBV27
clone size: -

CDR3 protein: CASSGGGSSYNEQFF
CDR3 DNA: TGTGCCAGCAGCGGCGGCGGGAGCTCCTACAATGAGCAGTTCTTC
J gene: TRBJ2-1
D gene: TRBD2
V gene: TRBV9
clone size: -

CDR3 protein: CASSFGGTEQPQHF
CDR3 DNA: TGCGCCAGCAGCTTTGGGGGGACCGAACAGCCCCAGCATTTT
J gene: TRBJ1-5
D gene: -
V gene: TRBV5-1
clone size: -